Below, 28 T cell receptor beta chains from the same sample are listed, as sequenced in a study of identical twins. MiXCR was run by TCRdb on the 5' RACE reads, yielding one entry per CDR3 protein. The repertoire holds a few hundred thousand distinct CDR3 sequences, with about 10% as singletons. The source material was memory T cells sorted from blood. The origin of the receptors is a man over 45 in good health.

This clonotype was picked up many times. The chain links TRBV5-1 to TRBJ2-1, with 9 bases fitting TRBD1. Germline loops: CDR1 SGHRS, CDR2 YFSETQ. This CDR3 has 14 residues. J gave up 6 bases and V 4 bases, and 5 bases lay outside the gene matches. As DNA, the CDR3 is TGCGCCAGCAGCCTGTCGACAGGGGGCAATGAGCAGTTCTTC. Protein: CASSLSTGGNEQFF.

This chain joins TRBV11-2 and TRBJ1-2; no clear D gene. Germline CDR1 reads SGHAT; CDR2 reads FQNNGV. Trimming cost V 4 bases and J 4 bases, with 13 bases left between them. The CDR3 is made up of 14 amino acids. CDR3 region: CASSSLKWAYGYTF. The DNA of the CDR3 is TGTGCCAGCAGCTCCCTGAAGTGGGCCTATGGCTACACCTTC.

This sequence joins TRBV3-1 and TRBJ1-1; 7 positions match TRBD1. V lost 4 bases, J lost 5 bases, and 7 bases stayed unmatched. The germline CDR1 and CDR2 sequences are LGHDT and YNNKEL (reference sequence). This CDR3 contains 14 residues. The CDR3 region has the DNA TGTGCCAGCAGCCCCAGGGGGGGGCAAACTGAAGCTTTCTTT. Translation: CASSPRGGQTEAFF.

This clonotype was recorded many times. The chain links TRBV7-8 to TRBJ1-1; D gene uncertain. V shed 3 bases and J shed 7 bases, with 21 bases lying between them. CDR1 and CDR2 (germline): SGHVS, FQNEAQ. The CDR3 runs 16 residues. The CDR3 reads CASSLSAAPYLFEAFF. In DNA, the CDR3 is TGTGCCAGCAGCTTGTCGGCGGCCCCGTACCTCTTTGAAGCTTTCTTT.

The J gene is TRBJ1-6, the V gene TRBV28; D remains ambiguous. Trimming removed 5 bases at V and 5 bases at J, with 13 bases between. CDR1 is MDHEN and CDR2 is SYDVKM in the germline V gene. CDR3 size: 15 residues. The CDR3 protein is CASSRGYHNNSPLHF. The CDR3 DNA follows: TGTGCCAGCAGTCGTGGCTACCATAATAATTCACCCCTCCACTTT.

This chain links TRBV4-2 with TRBJ2-1; 9 nucleotides align to TRBD2. From germline, CDR1 is LGHNA and CDR2 YNFKEQ. This CDR3 has 18 amino acids. V lost 2 bases and J lost 5; bases outside the gene matches: 13. The CDR3 here is CASSQSFFAGGPDNEQFF. CDR3 coding DNA: TGTGCCAGCAGCCAATCTTTTTTTGCGGGGGGGCCAGACAATGAGCAGTTCTTC.

This clonotype showed up just a few times. The CDR3 is CASSLRSGEQFF. The CDR3 bases are TGTGCCAGCAGCTTAAGATCCGGAGAGCAGTTCTTC. This rearrangement joins TRBV7-3 to TRBJ2-1; D gene uncertain. Trimming took off 1 base at V and 10 bases at J, with 8 bases between the two ends. CDR1 is SGHTA, CDR2 FQGTGA, per germline. The CDR3 totals 12 residues. The whole variable domain, remainder taken from reference TRBV7-3 and TRBJ2-1, is GAGVSQTPSNKVTEKGKYVELRCDPISGHTALYWYRQSLGQGPEFLIYFQGTGAADDSGLPNDRFFAVRPEGSVSTLKIQRTERGDSAVYLCASSLRSGEQFFGPGTRLTVL.

This clonotype was found many times. The genes are TRBV5-1 and TRBJ2-1, with a possible D match to TRBD2 (6 bases). The CDR3 length is 17 residues. Germline CDR1 and CDR2: SGHRS and YFSETQ. The V end lost 0 bases, the J end lost 10 bases, and 23 bases lay between the germline ends. CDR3 region: CASSLGRTGAGGREQFF. In nucleotides, the CDR3 is TGCGCCAGCAGCTTGGGAAGAACCGGGGCTGGGGGGAGAGAGCAGTTCTTC. The complete variable domain, with remaining parts taken from reference TRBV5-1 and TRBJ2-1, reads KAGVTQTPRYLIKTRGQQVTLSCSPISGHRSVSWYQQTPGQGLQFLFEYFSETQRNKGNFPGRFSGRQFSNSRSEMNVSTLELGDSALYLCASSLGRTGAGGREQFFGPGTRLTVL.

This clonotype came up once. This may arise from a read error, as a much more abundant clone is one base away. This rearrangement joins TRBV2 to TRBJ2-7, with a possible D match to TRBD1 (6 bases). Germline values: CDR1 SNHLY, CDR2 FYNNEI. CDR3 length: 13 residues. In nucleotides, the CDR3 is TGTGCCAGCTCCCGGGACATATCCTACGGGCAGTACTTC. Amino acids: CASSRDISYGQYF.

V is TRBV4-3 and J is TRBJ2-1; 11 bases are a match to TRBD2. After removal of 0 bases from V and 0 bases from J, the junction contained 10 bases not matched to a gene. CDR3 size: 20 residues. Germline-derived CDR1 and CDR2 are LGHNA and YSLEER. The DNA for the CDR3 is TGCGCCAGCAGCCAAGATCCCGTTAGCGGGAGGGCTAGCTCCTACAATGAGCAGTTCTTC. Translated: CASSQDPVSGRASSYNEQFF.

The chain joins TRBV5-6 to TRBJ2-3; 9 bases align to TRBD1. The germline CDR1 and CDR2 sequences are SGHDT and YYEEEE. The CDR3 length is 17 residues. Trimming removed 1 base from V and 2 bases from J; junction bases left unmatched: 8. For the CDR3, the DNA is TGTGCCAGCAGCTTGTATGCCGGGACAGGGAACACAGATACGCAGTATTTT. Its protein product is CASSLYAGTGNTDTQYF.

This clonotype came up a few times. V is TRBV20-1 and J is TRBJ2-5; no clear D. CDR3 size: 12 residues. Looked up from germline, CDR1 is DFQATT and CDR2 is SNEGSKA (reference sequence). V lost 1 base to trimming and J lost 2 bases, with 5 bases between them. Here the CDR3 DNA reads TGCAGTGCTAGAGCCGGGCAAGAGACCCAGTACTTC. Amino acids: CSARAGQETQYF.

This rearrangement joins TRBV19 to TRBJ2-5; D is possibly TRBD1 or TRBD2 (5 bases each). The CDR3 runs 14 residues. Looked up from germline, CDR1 is LNHDA and CDR2 is SQIVND (reference sequence). V lost 4 bases and J 6 bases, leaving 15 bases between the germline ends. The CDR3 here is CASSTAGTMKTQYF. The CDR3 nucleotides read TGTGCCAGTAGTACGGCTGGGACCATGAAGACCCAGTACTTC. The variable domain in full, completed from reference TRBV19 and TRBJ2-5, reads DGGITQSPKYLFRKEGQNVTLSCEQNLNHDAMYWYRQDPGQGLRLIYYSQIVNDFQKGDIAEGYSVSREKKESFPLTVTSAQKNPTAFYLCASSTAGTMKTQYFGPGTRLLVL.

The rearrangement joins TRBV7-8 to TRBJ2-2; D remains unclear. There are 16 residues in the CDR3. The germline gives CDR1 SGHVS, CDR2 FQNEAQ. The V gene lost 0 bases and the J gene lost 0 bases, with 8 bases spanning the gap. DNA for the CDR3: TGTGCCAGCAGCTTAGCCAGAAGACCGAACACCGGGGAGCTGTTTTTT. As protein: CASSLARRPNTGELFF. The full variable domain, in which reference TRBV7-8 and TRBJ2-2 provide the parts outside the CDR3, is GAGVSQSPRYKVAKRGQDVALRCDPISGHVSLFWYQQALGQGPEFLTYFQNEAQLDKSGLPSDRFFAERPEGSVSTLKIQRTQQEDSAVYLCASSLARRPNTGELFFGEGSRLTVL.

This clonotype was seen at least ten times. The chain uses TRBV7-2 and TRBJ2-2; D could derive from TRBD1 or TRBD2 (5 bases each). The CDR3 runs 16 residues. Germline CDR1 and CDR2: SGHTA and FQGNSA. The ends were cut back, 3 bases at V and 3 bases at J, with 14 bases in the middle. The CDR3 loop reads CASSLRWGMDTGELFF. DNA of the CDR3: TGTGCCAGCAGCTTGCGGTGGGGGATGGACACCGGGGAGCTGTTTTTT.

This clonotype appeared a few times. The V gene is TRBV7-3, the J gene TRBJ1-6, with a tentative D call TRBD1 (5 bases). V was pared by 2 bases and J by 5 bases, with 13 bases between. Looked up from germline, CDR1 is SGHTA and CDR2 is FQGTGA. The CDR3 runs to 16 residues. The CDR3 sequence: CASSLQRQRNNSPLHF. CDR3 DNA: TGTGCCAGCAGCTTACAGAGACAGCGGAATAATTCACCCCTCCACTTT. The full variable domain, its missing parts supplied by reference TRBV7-3 and TRBJ1-6, is GAGVSQTPSNKVTEKGKYVELRCDPISGHTALYWYRQSLGQGPEFLIYFQGTGAADDSGLPNDRFFAVRPEGSVSTLKIQRTERGDSAVYLCASSLQRQRNNSPLHFGNGTRLTVT.

This clonotype was seen only a few times. The J gene is TRBJ1-5, the V gene TRBV12-3 or TRBV12-4; TRBD1 is a possible D gene (6 bases). The CDR3 length is 15 residues. V gave up 7 bases and J gave up 3 bases, with 16 bases separating them. In nucleotides, the CDR3 is TGTGCCAGCAAAGGTGAGGGGGGTCCCAATCAGCCCCAGCATTTT. This sequence encodes CASKGEGGPNQPQHF.

In its sample, this clonotype was seen many times. The rearrangement links TRBV18 to TRBJ2-2; the D gene could be TRBD1 or TRBD2 (5 bases each). Per the germline V gene, CDR1 is KGHSH and CDR2 is LQKENI. This CDR3 region has 15 residues. Deletions cut 3 bases from V and 7 bases from J, with 15 bases between. The CDR3 loop is CASSPRGAHGGELFF. The CDR3 DNA is TGTGCCAGCTCACCCCGAGGGGCCCACGGCGGGGAGCTGTTTTTT.

This clonotype has just a few counts. V is TRBV7-9 and J is TRBJ2-7, with D perhaps TRBD1 or TRBD2 (5 bases each). The V end lost 4 bases, the J end lost 0 bases, and 10 bases lay between the germline ends. Germline V CDR1 and CDR2: SEHNR, FQNEAQ (reference sequence). There are 14 residues in the CDR3. The CDR3 spells CASSSGARSYEQYF. The CDR3 DNA reads as TGTGCCAGCAGCTCCGGGGCCCGCTCCTACGAGCAGTACTTC.

This clonotype was detected only a few times. The chain is built from TRBV4-1 and TRBJ2-3, with D unresolved. The germline gives CDR1 MGHRA, CDR2 YSYEKL. The V end lost 7 bases, the J end lost 0 bases, and 14 bases lay between the germline ends. CDR3 size: 15 residues. The CDR3 DNA reads TGCGCCAGCACCCGACTGGGCCTTAGCACAGATACGCAGTATTTT. Amino acids: CASTRLGLSTDTQYF.

This clonotype came up many times. This chain links TRBV10-3 with TRBJ1-2; maybe TRBD1 (6 bases). Germline V gives CDR1 ENHRY, CDR2 SYGVKD. V lost 0 bases and J 5 bases, leaving 22 bases between the germline ends. The CDR3 has 18 residues. The CDR3 loop is CAISESGAGQWERYGYTF. CDR3 DNA sequence: TGTGCCATCAGTGAGTCGGGGGCCGGCCAGTGGGAACGATATGGCTACACCTTC.

This clonotype showed up many times. The chain joins TRBV2 to TRBJ2-7; 7 positions agree with TRBD1. CDR3 length equals 15 residues. CDR1 and CDR2 from the germline V gene are SNHLY and FYNNEI. V dropped 5 bases and J dropped 0; count of bases not matched to a gene: 7. CDR3 in amino acids: CASSTRQGSSYEQYF. The CDR3 nucleotides are TGTGCCAGCAGTACCAGACAGGGTAGCTCCTACGAGCAGTACTTC.

This clonotype occurred many times. This chain connects TRBV5-1 to TRBJ2-1, with a weak D call TRBD2 (6 bases). CDR1 and CDR2 from the germline V gene are SGHRS and YFSETQ. Between the trimmed V and J ends, which lost 3 bases and 8 bases, there was a span of 12 bases. The CDR3 contains 13 residues. The CDR3 sequence: CASSSDPGDEQFF. The CDR3 nucleotides read TGCGCCAGCAGCTCCGACCCGGGGGATGAGCAGTTCTTC.

This clonotype was detected many times. The CDR3: CSARVIGLSSYNEQFF. The CDR3, as DNA: TGCAGTGCTAGAGTAATAGGGCTAAGCTCCTACAATGAGCAGTTCTTC. V gene TRBV20-1 combines with J gene TRBJ2-1; D unresolved. CDR1 and CDR2 (germline): DFQATT, SNEGSKA (reference sequence). The CDR3 contains 16 residues. The V end was cut by 1 base, the J end by 0 bases, with 13 bases between.

The chain employs TRBV4-1 and TRBJ1-2, with TRBD1 matching over 8 bases. V gave up 2 bases and J gave up 4 bases; unmatched junction bases: 3. Per the germline V gene, CDR1 is MGHRA and CDR2 is YSYEKL. The CDR3 loop spans 14 amino acids. This CDR3 reads CASSQSDRVYGYTF. CDR3 DNA sequence: TGCGCCAGCAGCCAATCGGACAGGGTCTATGGCTACACCTTC.

At least ten counts were recorded for this clonotype. This chain links TRBV27 with TRBJ2-3; 12 bases are a match to TRBD2. Germline assignment: CDR1 MNHEY and CDR2 SMNVEV (reference sequence). Germline trimming cut 3 bases from V and 6 bases from J; bases unmatched to any gene: 4. The CDR3 contains 15 residues. In DNA, the CDR3 is TGTGCCAGCAGTTTTCCTAGCGGGGGGGACGATACGCAGTATTTT. Translation gives CASSFPSGGDDTQYF.

This clonotype was picked up a small number of times. The gene calls are TRBV5-4 and TRBJ2-5, with 9 bases fitting TRBD2. The CDR3 is 16 amino acids. The germline V gene encodes CDR1 SGHNT and CDR2 YYREEE (reference sequence). V gave up 0 bases and J gave up 2 bases; unmatched junction bases: 5. As DNA, the CDR3 is TGTGCCAGCAGCTTGGGCGGGGGGGCAGTTCAAGAGACCCAGTACTTC. This codes for CASSLGGGAVQETQYF.

This clonotype has at least ten counts. The genes are TRBV4-3 and TRBJ2-3; TRBD2 aligns across 8 bases. V trimming: 1 base; J trimming: 3 bases; junction bases outside the gene matches: 9. Germline V gene sequence: CDR1 LGHNA, CDR2 YSLEER. CDR3 length equals 17 residues. The DNA for the CDR3 is TGCGCCAGCAGCCAAGGAACCGGGATAGCGGGGACAGATACGCAGTATTTT. Translated: CASSQGTGIAGTDTQYF.